Sequencing of this T cell receptor beta chain was carried out in a study of cytomegalovirus exposure and HLA in healthy donors. Study-wide points: Later analysis associated a missense DCLRE1C variant with TCR beta V- and J-gene trimming. Beyond CMV serostatus, there was no information to go on about immune exposure.

Comment on this clone: Antigen: not known.

PCR was performed using 60 Vbeta and 13 Jbeta primers. Method: immunoSEQ multiplex PCR; TCRdb's copy keeps in-frame clones and lacks some. The sample lists 100,000 to 120,000 clones, around 80% occurring once. This TCR was sampled from a man aged 35 to 55 in good health and CMV-seropositive. Sequences were obtained from PBMCs.

Written as DNA, the CDR3 is TGTGCCAGCAGACAGAGTTCTGGGGCCAACGTCCTGACTTTC. Translated: CASRQSSGANVLTF. This sequence joins TRBV2 and TRBJ2-6; D not certain. V dropped 6 bases and J dropped 1 base, with 7 bases sitting between them. Germline CDR1 reads SNHLY; CDR2 reads FYNNEI. The CDR3 extends over 14 amino acids.